These 22 T cell receptor beta chains were sequenced from one sample in a study of cytomegalovirus exposure and HLA in healthy donors. Primers: 60 Vbeta forward and 13 Jbeta reverse. Generated by immunoSEQ multiplex PCR, the TCRdb table keeps only in-frame clones and is missing some. The repertoire consists of around 150,000 clones, with 60% to 80% occurring once and the leading ten covering more than 0.75%. The sample was PBMCs. These receptors originate from a woman between 45 and 65 years old in good health and CMV-seropositive.

J is TRBJ2-1 and V is TRBV13; D possibly corresponds to TRBD2 (5 bases). Germline V gene sequence: CDR1 PRHDT, CDR2 FYEKMQ (reference sequence). With 6 bases removed from V and 8 bases from J, the gap between germline ends came to 20 bases. CDR3 length equals 15 residues. CDR3 bases: TGTGCCAGCAGTCCCCATCCCGGGGTCGGCGATGAGCAGTTCTTC. It yields the protein CASSPHPGVGDEQFF.

This chain connects TRBV5-1 to TRBJ2-5; 7 positions agree with TRBD1. The CDR3 spans 16 residues. Germline CDR1 and CDR2: SGHRS and YFSETQ. V gave up 1 base and J gave up 3 bases; unmatched junction bases: 9. CDR3 residues: CASSLTTGVNKETQYF. CDR3 DNA sequence: TGCGCCAGCAGCTTGACTACAGGGGTAAACAAAGAGACCCAGTACTTC.

The V gene is TRBV29-1, the J gene TRBJ2-5, with 10 bases aligning to TRBD1. This CDR3 comprises 15 residues. Unmatched junction bases numbered 13, after V lost 7 bases and J lost 5 bases. In germline, CDR1 is SQVTM, CDR2 ANQGSEA. This CDR3 is CSARAAGQGRETQYF. For the CDR3, the DNA is TGCAGCGCCCGTGCGGCGGGACAGGGGCGGGAGACCCAGTACTTC.

The gene calls are TRBV6-6 and TRBJ2-1; 8 nucleotides align to TRBD1. Germline-derived CDR1 and CDR2 are MNHNY and SVGAGI (reference sequence). The trim removed 4 bases at V and 10 bases at J, leaving 3 bases unmatched. This CDR3 has 12 amino acids. The CDR3, as DNA: TGTGCCAGCAGTTTTACAGGGGGGGAGCAGTTCTTC. Its translation: CASSFTGGEQFF.

This clone appeared a few times. The rearrangement joins TRBV5-1 to TRBJ2-3, with 7 nucleotides matching TRBD2. Germline assignment: CDR1 SGHRS and CDR2 YFSETQ. CDR3 size: 14 residues. Trimming took 8 bases from V and 8 from J; bases not matched to a gene: 14. CDR3 bases: TGCGCCAGTACTCCTAGCGGTGCCATTGGTACGCAGTATTTT. Its translation: CASTPSGAIGTQYF.

The V call is TRBV6-6, the J call TRBJ1-2; D gene ambiguous. The CDR3 sequence is 13 residues long. CDR1 is MNHNY, CDR2 SVGAGI, per germline (reference sequence). V lost 5 bases and J lost 8, with 15 bases in between. CDR3 in DNA: TGTGCCAGCAGTGACTACTCCCCAGGAGGCTACACCTTC. This encodes CASSDYSPGGYTF.

This chain uses TRBV6-6 with TRBJ2-7, with 7 bases identical to TRBD2. The CDR3 contains 15 residues. Trimming took 0 bases from V and 6 from J; bases not matched to a gene: 8. The V gene's germline CDR1 is MNHNY and CDR2 SVGAGI (reference sequence). CDR3 loop: CASSYSGGEGREQYF. The CDR3 DNA follows: TGTGCCAGCAGTTACTCAGGAGGGGAGGGCCGCGAGCAGTACTTC.

The chain couples TRBV11-2 to TRBJ2-6; TRBD1 is a possible D gene (6 bases). The CDR3 is 17 residues long. The V and J ends lost 5 bases and 2 bases respectively, with 16 bases between them. CDR1 and CDR2 (germline): SGHAT, FQNNGV. The CDR3 loop is CASSISAQGAGANVLTF. CDR3 coding DNA: TGTGCCAGCAGCATATCCGCACAGGGTGCTGGGGCCAACGTCCTGACTTTC.

The chain uses TRBV30 and TRBJ1-6, with 7 bases that match TRBD1. Germline lookup yields CDR1 GTSNPN and CDR2 SVGIG (reference sequence). V trimming: 4 bases; J trimming: 10 bases; junction bases outside the gene matches: 13. This CDR3 region has 15 residues. Here the CDR3 DNA reads TGTGCCTGGACCCCACAGGGGACGCTAAGATCACCCCTCCACTTT. It is translated as CAWTPQGTLRSPLHF.

J is TRBJ2-7 and V is TRBV4-1; 10 bases line up with TRBD1. With 5 bases clipped from V and 0 bases from J, the junction kept 4 bases outside the gene matches. The CDR3 is made up of 15 amino acids. Germline V lookup: CDR1 MGHRA, CDR2 YSYEKL. The CDR3 DNA follows: TGCGCCAGCAGCTGGGACAGGGGATACTCCTACGAGCAGTACTTC. Its translation: CASSWDRGYSYEQYF.

The chain recombines TRBV30 with TRBJ1-1; TRBD1 is a possible D gene (5 bases). Germline CDR1 reads GTSNPN; CDR2 reads SVGIG (reference sequence). The CDR3 has 12 residues. V was clipped by 4 bases and J by 5 bases, with 11 bases between them. Here the CDR3 DNA reads TGTGCCTGGACTCCCGGGGGGACTGAAGCTTTCTTT. Amino acids: CAWTPGGTEAFF.

As for this clone: The CDR3 carries no conserved terminal phenylalanine or tryptophan, so it likely arises from a read error. Because the CDR3's place on the DNA is in doubt, the DNA is left out and the CDR3 is given as listed by TCRdb. CDR3 sequence: CAISDSQGVGSPRNL. The J gene is TRBJ1-1, the V gene TRBV10-3; TRBD1 is the table's D call and was not checked against the DNA. Germline V gene sequence: CDR1 ENHRY, CDR2 SYGVKD. With termini counted, the CDR3 has 15 amino acids.

This rearrangement joins TRBV5-1 to TRBJ1-6; 7 bases are shared with TRBD1. After removal of 4 bases from V and 8 bases from J, the junction contained 12 bases not matched to a gene. The CDR3 contains 16 residues. Germline values: CDR1 SGHRS, CDR2 YFSETQ. The CDR3 DNA reads TGCGCCAGCAGCCTCGGACAGGAACCTTATGATTCACCCCTCCACTTT. Encoded protein: CASSLGQEPYDSPLHF.

The chain employs TRBV7-2 and TRBJ1-6; D might be TRBD1 (6 bases). CDR1 SGHTA and CDR2 FQGNSA come from the germline V gene. Trimming left V 2 bases short and J 9 bases short, with 23 bases between. The CDR3 extends over 18 amino acids. In DNA form, the CDR3 reads TGTGCCAGCAGCTTATCTACGGGGGGGGCTGAGGTAGGTTCACCCCTCCACTTT. Its protein is CASSLSTGGAEVGSPLHF.

The chain links TRBV5-6 to TRBJ2-1, with D maybe TRBD1 (5 bases). The CDR3 is made up of 14 amino acids. The ends were cut back, 1 base at V and 4 bases at J, with 9 bases in the middle. Germline-derived CDR1 and CDR2 are SGHDT and YYEEEE. CDR3 DNA sequence: TGTGCCAGCAGCTTGAGGGGCAATTACAATGAGCAGTTCTTC. Translation: CASSLRGNYNEQFF.

The rearrangement links TRBV10-2 to TRBJ2-3, with 9 bases aligning to TRBD2. Germline CDR1 WSHSY, CDR2 SAAADI. This CDR3 has 15 residues. The ends lost 7 bases at V and 5 bases at J; junction bases unmatched: 10. CDR3 sequence: CASTRAGGYRDTQYF. The CDR3 region has the DNA TGCGCCAGCACGAGAGCGGGAGGTTACAGAGATACGCAGTATTTT.

The chain joins TRBV28 to TRBJ1-5; TRBD1 aligns across 9 bases. Germline V gene lookup returns CDR1 MDHEN and CDR2 SYDVKM. This CDR3 is built from 15 residues. V trimming: 5 bases; J trimming: 8 bases; junction bases outside the gene matches: 10. The chain's CDR3 is CASSLPTGGWEPQHF. The CDR3 nucleotides read TGTGCCAGCAGTCTACCTACAGGGGGCTGGGAGCCCCAGCATTTT. Complete variable domain (other parts from reference TRBV28 and TRBJ1-5): DVKVTQSSRYLVKRTGEKVFLECVQDMDHENMFWYRQDPGLGLRLIYFSYDVKMKEKGDIPEGYSVSREKKERFSLILESASTNQTSMYLCASSLPTGGWEPQHFGDGTRLSIL.

J is TRBJ2-7 and V is TRBV21-1; TRBD2 is the table's D call, not checked against the DNA. TRBV21-1 is a pseudogene segment. This CDR3 has 14 amino acids. CDR3 sequence (DNA): TGTGCCAGCAGCCCAATAGCGGCTACCTACGAGCAGTACTTC. Its translation is CASSPIAATYEQYF.

V gene TRBV6-5 combines with J gene TRBJ1-6, with TRBD1 as a possible D gene (6 bases). Germline CDR1 MNHEY, CDR2 SVGAGI. CDR3 length: 14 residues. Trimming stripped 7 bases from V and 10 bases from J, with 17 bases between. CDR3 sequence: CASTQGRGRSPLHF. In DNA form, the CDR3 reads TGTGCCAGCACCCAGGGCAGGGGTAGGTCACCCCTCCACTTT.

This clone was counted only a few times. V and J are TRBV7-2 and TRBJ1-5, with 7 bases identical to TRBD1. Germline V gene data show CDR1 as SGHTA and CDR2 as FQGNSA. The CDR3 runs 15 residues. V dropped 5 bases and J dropped 3; count of bases not matched to a gene: 7. The CDR3 protein is CASSPYRGDNQPQHF. In nucleotides, the CDR3 is TGTGCCAGCAGCCCCTACAGGGGCGACAATCAGCCCCAGCATTTT. The whole variable domain, filled in from reference TRBV7-2 and TRBJ1-5, reads GAGVSQSPSNKVTEKGKDVELRCDPISGHTALYWYRQSLGQGLEFLIYFQGNSAPDKSGLPSDRFSAERTGGSVSTLTIQRTQQEDSAVYLCASSPYRGDNQPQHFGDGTRLSIL.

The rearrangement joins TRBV27 to TRBJ2-7; a weak D match, TRBD1 (6 bases). Per germline, CDR1 MNHEY and CDR2 SMNVEV (reference sequence). There are 16 residues in the CDR3. The V end was cut by 0 bases, the J end by 5 bases, with 17 bases between. The CDR3 sequence: CASSLSFRTAGHEQYF. DNA of the CDR3: TGTGCCAGCAGTTTATCATTTCGGACAGCCGGCCACGAGCAGTACTTC.

The chain is built from TRBV5-6 and TRBJ1-2, with 8 positions matching TRBD1. Germline CDR1 reads SGHDT; CDR2 reads YYEEEE. The CDR3 contains 14 residues. Losses at the gene ends were 3 bases for V and 7 bases for J; bases not matched to a gene: 8. This CDR3 is CASSSPDRASGYTF. In DNA, the CDR3 is TGTGCCAGCAGCTCCCCGGACAGGGCGAGTGGCTACACCTTC.